This is a list of T cell receptor beta chains from one sample in a study of blood T cells in healthy people across ages. TCRdb passed the 5' RACE reads through MiXCR, listing each CDR3 protein once. The sample has 600,000 to 1,000,000 distinct CDR3 sequences, roughly 60% seen once; the top ten hold approximately 23%. Source material: blood. These receptors originate from a man aged 30 to 39 in good health. The conserved cysteine and the conserved F or W are not part of the CDR3 here.

TRBJ2-5,TRBV5-1,ASSLETGVQETQY
TRBJ1-1,TRBV11-1,ASSLAVGTGDTEAF
TRBJ2-1,TRBV6-6,ASSQSGRAAYEQF
TRBJ2-1,TRBV20-1,SARDIRQGVGNEQF
TRBJ1-2,TRBV6-5,ASSYVRTGGYT
TRBJ2-7,TRBV28,ASSSPFPYEQY
TRBJ2-4,TRBV7-2,ASSLPGADIQY
TRBJ2-7,TRBV20-1,SARAMAVALKGQY
TRBJ2-1,TRBV4-1,ASSQDLSPNEQF
TRBJ2-1,TRBV29-1,SGVNNEQF
TRBJ2-5,TRBV28,ASSWEVQETQY
NA,TRBV29-1,SVRYSYEQY
NA,TRBV12-3/TRBV12-4,ASSLATLSEQY
TRBJ1-1,TRBV15,ATSASGTLNTEAF
TRBJ2-3,TRBV12-3/TRBV12-4,ASIARRDSISSSDTQY
TRBJ1-2,TRBV29-1,SVRRGQTYGYT
TRBJ2-1,TRBV3-1,ASSQVGTGVNEQF
TRBJ1-2,TRBV28,ASTPPWGYGYT
TRBJ1-2,TRBV20-1,SASPLGDYGYT
TRBJ2-4,TRBV12-3/TRBV12-4,ASGWGVAKNIQY
TRBJ2-3,TRBV2,ASSVFGSPNTQY
TRBJ2-1,TRBV6-5,ASSYGLALNEQF
TRBJ2-3,TRBV4-1,ASSLGGLAGTDTQY
NA,TRBV20-1,SARGLLGGPSPYEQY
TRBJ1-6,TRBV6-5,ASSVDRGSPLH
TRBJ2-7,TRBV6-1,ASSEAGTGGYEQY
TRBJ2-3,TRBV20-1,SARVGVGRGVSNTQY
TRBJ2-5,TRBV7-2,ASSTQTGQETQY
TRBJ2-5,TRBV10-3,AISEERTGETQY
TRBJ2-7,TRBV29-1,SVVEATYEQY
TRBJ1-6,TRBV6-4,ASSEGIGSPLH
TRBJ1-1,TRBV6-5,ASSPSITLNTEAF
TRBJ2-1,TRBV2,ASRAAGGYNEQF
TRBJ1-1,TRBV29-1,SVATQGAKAF
TRBJ1-6,TRBV7-6,ASSLGEPGLNSPLH
TRBJ2-3,TRBV12-3/TRBV12-4,ASRFRQESTDTQY
TRBJ2-5,TRBV9,ASSPHGREQETQY
TRBJ2-7,TRBV7-2,ASSPGTSHEQY
TRBJ2-1,TRBV27,ASRFTGDGGNEQF
TRBJ2-1,TRBV2,ASGEGVYNEQF
TRBJ2-1,TRBV6-1,ASGGGLALPEQF
TRBJ1-1,TRBV4-2,ASSHPGSNTEAF
TRBJ2-5,TRBV3-1,ASSQEYGETQY
TRBJ2-3,TRBV27,ASSIFTGADTQY
TRBJ2-3,TRBV6-1,ASSPNRYSWSTDTQY
TRBJ2-3,TRBV6-5,ASSYGSPGLAGYTSTDTQY
TRBJ2-3,TRBV9,ASNAGGSTDTQY
TRBJ2-3,TRBV7-2,ASNERGGIDTQY
NA,TRBV20-1,SARDPRTSGYEQY
TRBJ2-1,TRBV6-1,ASRLGLASYNEQF
TRBJ2-5,TRBV15,ATSRVSDGETQY
TRBJ2-3,TRBV10-3,AISAGEREGPILPSTDTQY
TRBJ2-3,TRBV28,ASSFDRGRTDTQY